Sequencing of this TCR beta chain was carried out in a study of blood T cell repertoires in COVID-19. About the study: The United States, Italy and Spain supplied acute and convalescent COVID-19 samples. Nucleic acid was either cDNA or gDNA, and it came from T cells, B-cell-depleted T cells, or PBMCs.

How the authors handled the data: From reference gene primer amplification, estimates of nucleated cell counts were derived. Sequencing used immunoSEQ multiplex PCR; TCRdb keeps in-frame clones, though not all of them. The V and J calls and the clone size are those of that table, but D and trimming were determined from the DNA. Of around 100,000 clones listed, around 83% are singletons. In germline, CDR1 is LGHDT, CDR2 YNNKEL (reference sequence). The CDR3 has 15 amino acids. V lost 4 bases and J lost 5; bases outside the gene matches: 7. Sequencing was performed on peripheral blood. This clonotype was obtained from an elderly woman with active or convalescent COVID-19. The rearrangement links TRBV3-1 (or the pseudogene TRBV3-2) to TRBJ2-1; 8 bases are shared with TRBD1. The DNA of the CDR3 is TGTGCCAGCAGCCCCCGACAGGGGACCCACAATGAGCAGTTCTTC. This translates into CASSPRQGTHNEQFF.